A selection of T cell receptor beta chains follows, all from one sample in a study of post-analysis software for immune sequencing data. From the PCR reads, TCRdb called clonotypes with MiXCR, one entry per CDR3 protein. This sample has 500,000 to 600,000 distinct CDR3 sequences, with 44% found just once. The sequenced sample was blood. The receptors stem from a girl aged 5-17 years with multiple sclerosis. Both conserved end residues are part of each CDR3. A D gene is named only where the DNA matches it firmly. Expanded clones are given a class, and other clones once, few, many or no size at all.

cdr3_aa: CASSFYETGKDIQYF
cdr3_nt: TGTGCCAGCAGTTTCTATGAGACAGGGAAGGACATTCAGTACTTC
cdr3_length: 15
clone_size: .
d_call: TRBD1
v_call: TRBV27
j_call: TRBJ2-4

cdr3_aa: CASSLGSGQVISNQPQHF
cdr3_nt: TGTGCCAGCAGCTTAGGGTCGGGGCAGGTCATAAGCAATCAGCCCCAGCATTTT
cdr3_length: 18
clone_size: few
d_call: .
v_call: TRBV7-2
j_call: TRBJ1-5

cdr3_aa: CASSQGQGGPPEAFF
cdr3_nt: TGTGCCAGCAGCCAAGGACAGGGAGGGCCCCCTGAAGCTTTCTTT
cdr3_length: 15
clone_size: few
d_call: TRBD1
v_call: TRBV11-2
j_call: TRBJ1-1

cdr3_aa: CASSPGLGGEQYF
cdr3_nt: TGTGCCAGCAGCCCCGGGCTAGGGGGCGAGCAGTACTTC
cdr3_length: 13
clone_size: many
d_call: .
v_call: TRBV7-8
j_call: TRBJ2-7

cdr3_aa: CASSPGLAGPDTQYF
cdr3_nt: TGCGCCAGCAGCCCGGGACTAGCGGGGCCAGATACGCAGTATTTT
cdr3_length: 15
clone_size: few
d_call: TRBD2
v_call: TRBV5-1
j_call: TRBJ2-3

cdr3_aa: CAISEPMSSYNEQFF
cdr3_nt: TGTGCCATCAGTGAGCCAATGAGCTCCTACAATGAGCAGTTCTTC
cdr3_length: 15
clone_size: few
d_call: .
v_call: TRBV10-3
j_call: TRBJ2-1

cdr3_aa: CASSPPGTGTYGYTF
cdr3_nt: TGTGCCAGCAGTCCTCCCGGGACAGGGACCTATGGCTACACCTTC
cdr3_length: 15
clone_size: few
d_call: TRBD1
v_call: TRBV12-3/TRBV12-4
j_call: TRBJ1-2

cdr3_aa: CSARVINSYNEQFF
cdr3_nt: TGCAGTGCTAGAGTCATCAACTCCTACAATGAGCAGTTCTTC
cdr3_length: 14
clone_size: few
d_call: .
v_call: TRBV20-1
j_call: TRBJ2-1

cdr3_aa: CSVGWDRVLSTNEKLFF
cdr3_nt: TGCAGCGTTGGCTGGGACAGGGTTTTATCTACTAATGAAAAACTGTTTTTT
cdr3_length: 17
clone_size: few
d_call: TRBD1
v_call: TRBV29-1
j_call: TRBJ1-4

cdr3_aa: CAISDGGRNQPQHF
cdr3_nt: TGTGCCATCAGTGATGGCGGACGAAATCAGCCCCAGCATTTT
cdr3_length: 14
clone_size: .
d_call: .
v_call: TRBV10-3
j_call: TRBJ1-5

cdr3_aa: CASSVEGRRTPDTQYF
cdr3_nt: TGTGCCAGCAGCGTAGAGGGGAGGAGAACCCCAGATACGCAGTATTTT
cdr3_length: 16
clone_size: .
d_call: .
v_call: TRBV9
j_call: TRBJ2-3

cdr3_aa: CASSLRQPGANVLTF
cdr3_nt: TGTGCCAGCAGTCTAAGACAGCCTGGGGCCAACGTCCTGACTTTC
cdr3_length: 15
clone_size: .
d_call: .
v_call: TRBV12-3/TRBV12-4
j_call: TRBJ2-6

cdr3_aa: CSATIQGGLVNTQYF
cdr3_nt: TGCAGCGCAACGATACAGGGGGGATTGGTAAATACGCAGTATTTT
cdr3_length: 15
clone_size: .
d_call: TRBD1
v_call: TRBV29-1
j_call: TRBJ2-3

cdr3_aa: CSARDSLYNSPLHF
cdr3_nt: TGCAGTGCTAGAGATAGCCTCTATAATTCACCCCTCCACTTT
cdr3_length: 14
clone_size: .
d_call: .
v_call: TRBV20-1
j_call: TRBJ1-6

cdr3_aa: CASSQPRRGELYEQYF
cdr3_nt: TGTGCCAGCAGCCAGCCGAGGCGGGGGGAACTATACGAGCAGTACTTC
cdr3_length: 16
clone_size: few
d_call: TRBD2
v_call: TRBV7-2
j_call: TRBJ2-7

cdr3_aa: CSARDRLMASGYTF
cdr3_nt: TGCAGTGCTAGAGATCGTCTCATGGCGAGTGGCTACACCTTC
cdr3_length: 14
clone_size: .
d_call: .
v_call: TRBV20-1
j_call: TRBJ1-2

cdr3_aa: CSVDPEAGNTIYF
cdr3_nt: TGCAGCGTTGACCCCGAGGCTGGAAACACCATATATTTT
cdr3_length: 13
clone_size: .
d_call: .
v_call: TRBV29-1
j_call: TRBJ1-3

cdr3_aa: CSAQPPVGEQFF
cdr3_nt: TGCAGTGCTCAGCCCCCGGTAGGGGAGCAGTTCTTC
cdr3_length: 12
clone_size: .
d_call: .
v_call: TRBV20-1
j_call: TRBJ2-1

cdr3_aa: CASSLVTGQETQYF
cdr3_nt: TGTGCCAGCAGCTTAGTGACAGGGCAAGAGACCCAGTACTTC
cdr3_length: 14
clone_size: few
d_call: TRBD1
v_call: TRBV7-2
j_call: TRBJ2-5

cdr3_aa: CASSSGSSYNSPLHF
cdr3_nt: TGTGCCAGCAGTTCGGGGAGCTCCTATAATTCACCCCTCCACTTT
cdr3_length: 15
clone_size: few
d_call: .
v_call: TRBV11-2
j_call: TRBJ1-6

cdr3_aa: CASSLVGESEAFF
cdr3_nt: TGTGCCAGCAGCTTAGTAGGGGAAAGTGAAGCTTTCTTT
cdr3_length: 13
clone_size: .
d_call: .
v_call: TRBV7-9
j_call: TRBJ1-1

cdr3_aa: CASSQGGGRDSYYEQYF
cdr3_nt: TGTGCCAGCAGCCAAGGAGGCGGGAGAGATTCATACTACGAGCAGTACTTC
cdr3_length: 17
clone_size: .
d_call: TRBD2
v_call: TRBV4-2
j_call: TRBJ2-7

cdr3_aa: CATRRGTVGEQFF
cdr3_nt: TGTGCCACCAGACGCGGGACAGTCGGTGAGCAGTTCTTC
cdr3_length: 13
clone_size: .
d_call: .
v_call: TRBV24-1
j_call: TRBJ2-1

cdr3_aa: CASSPLGQAGQGEKLFF
cdr3_nt: TGCGCCAGCAGCCCCCTCGGACAGGCGGGTCAAGGGGAAAAACTGTTTTTT
cdr3_length: 17
clone_size: once
d_call: TRBD1
v_call: TRBV5-1
j_call: TRBJ1-4

cdr3_aa: CASSNQGIGGQPQHF
cdr3_nt: TGTGCCAGCAGCAATCAGGGGATCGGCGGTCAGCCCCAGCATTTT
cdr3_length: 15
clone_size: .
d_call: .
v_call: TRBV6-2/TRBV6-3
j_call: TRBJ1-5